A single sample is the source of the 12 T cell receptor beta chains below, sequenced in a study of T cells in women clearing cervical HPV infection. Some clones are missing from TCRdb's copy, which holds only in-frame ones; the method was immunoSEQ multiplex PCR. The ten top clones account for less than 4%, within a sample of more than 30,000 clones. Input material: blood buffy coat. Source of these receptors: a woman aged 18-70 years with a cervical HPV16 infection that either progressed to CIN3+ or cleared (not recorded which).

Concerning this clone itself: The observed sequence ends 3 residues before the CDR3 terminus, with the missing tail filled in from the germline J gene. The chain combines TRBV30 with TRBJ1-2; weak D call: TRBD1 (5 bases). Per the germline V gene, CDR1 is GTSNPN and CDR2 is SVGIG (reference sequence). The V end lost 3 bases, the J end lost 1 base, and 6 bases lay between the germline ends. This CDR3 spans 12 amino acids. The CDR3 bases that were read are TGTGCCTGGAGCGACAGTAACTATGGC. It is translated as CAWSDSNYG. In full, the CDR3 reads CAWSDSNYGYTF.

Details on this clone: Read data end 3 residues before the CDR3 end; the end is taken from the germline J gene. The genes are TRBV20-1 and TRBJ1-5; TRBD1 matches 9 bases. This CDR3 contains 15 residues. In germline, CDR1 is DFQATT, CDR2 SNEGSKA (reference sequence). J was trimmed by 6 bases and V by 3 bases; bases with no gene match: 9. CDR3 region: CSARSGDRVVQPQHF. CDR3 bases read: TGCAGTGCTAGGTCGGGGGACAGGGTAGTTCAGCCC.

The CDR3 sequence: CASYSVYGYTF. CDR3 DNA, as far as it was read: TGTGCCAGCTATTCGGTCTATGGC. The genes are TRBV7-2 and TRBJ1-2, with unresolved D. The read gets to within 3 residues of the CDR3 end, and the germline J gene fills in the rest. V was cut by 8 bases and J by 4 bases, with 8 bases left in between. There are 11 residues in the CDR3. Germline-derived CDR1 and CDR2 are SGHTA and FQGNSA.

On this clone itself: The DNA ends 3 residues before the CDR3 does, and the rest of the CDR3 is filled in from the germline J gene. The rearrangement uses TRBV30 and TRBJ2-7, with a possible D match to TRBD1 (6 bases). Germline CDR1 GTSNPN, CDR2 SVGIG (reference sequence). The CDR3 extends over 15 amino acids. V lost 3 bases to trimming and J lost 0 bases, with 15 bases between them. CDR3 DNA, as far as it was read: TGTGCCTGGAGAGGACAGCAACTCAACTCCTACGAG. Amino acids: CAWRGQQLNSYE. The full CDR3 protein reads CAWRGQQLNSYEQYF.

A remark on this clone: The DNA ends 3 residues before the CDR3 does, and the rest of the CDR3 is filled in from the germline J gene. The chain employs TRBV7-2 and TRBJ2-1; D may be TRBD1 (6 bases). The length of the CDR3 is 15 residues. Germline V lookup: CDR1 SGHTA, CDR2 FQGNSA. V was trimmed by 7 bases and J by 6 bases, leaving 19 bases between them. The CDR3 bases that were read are TGTGCCAGCACCAGAGGGGGACAAGGATCCAATGAG. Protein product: CASTRGGQGSNE. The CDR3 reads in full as CASTRGGQGSNEQFF.

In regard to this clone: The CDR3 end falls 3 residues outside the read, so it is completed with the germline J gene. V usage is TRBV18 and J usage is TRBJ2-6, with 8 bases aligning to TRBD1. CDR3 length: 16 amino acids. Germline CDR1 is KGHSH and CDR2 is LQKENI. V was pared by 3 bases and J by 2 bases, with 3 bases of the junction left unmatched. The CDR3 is CASSPQGAPGANVLTF. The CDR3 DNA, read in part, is TGTGCCAGCTCACCTCAGGGGGCGCCTGGGGCCAACGTC.

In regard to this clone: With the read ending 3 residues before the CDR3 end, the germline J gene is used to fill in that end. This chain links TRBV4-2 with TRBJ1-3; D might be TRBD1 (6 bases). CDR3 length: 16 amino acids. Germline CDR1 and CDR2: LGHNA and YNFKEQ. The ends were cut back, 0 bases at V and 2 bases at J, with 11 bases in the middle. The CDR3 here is CASSQEMTGTGNTIYF. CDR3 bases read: TGTGCCAGCAGCCAAGAAATGACAGGTACTGGAAACACC.

CDR3 sequence reads: CASSHLAGVGAYEQYF. The CDR3 DNA, read in part, is TGTGCCAGCAGCCATTTAGCGGGAGTAGGGGCCTACGAG. The chain uses TRBV12-3 or TRBV12-4 and TRBJ2-7; TRBD2 matches 9 bases. The observed sequence ends 3 residues before the CDR3 terminus, with the missing tail filled in from the germline J gene. The junction had 11 bases not matched to a gene; V was cut back by 6 bases and J by 2 bases. CDR3 length: 16 residues.

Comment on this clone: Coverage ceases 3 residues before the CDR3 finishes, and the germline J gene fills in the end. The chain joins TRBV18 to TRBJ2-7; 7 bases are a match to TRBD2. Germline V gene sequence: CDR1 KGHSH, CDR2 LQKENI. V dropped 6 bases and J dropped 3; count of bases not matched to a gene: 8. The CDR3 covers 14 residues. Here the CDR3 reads CASSSGGRDYEQYF. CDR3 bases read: TGTGCCAGCTCCTCGGGGGGAAGGGACTACGAG.

CDR3 region: CSAPQGKGGYEQYF. The DNA read from the CDR3 is TGCAGTGCGCCCCAGGGGAAGGGTGGGTACGAG. The V and J genes are TRBV20-1 and TRBJ2-7, with D possibly TRBD1 on 6 matching bases. The observed sequence ends 3 residues before the CDR3 terminus, with the missing tail filled in from the germline J gene. The germline V and J ends were trimmed by 6 bases and 4 bases, with 19 bases remaining between them. CDR3 length equals 14 residues. Germline V gene data show CDR1 as DFQATT and CDR2 as SNEGSKA (reference sequence).

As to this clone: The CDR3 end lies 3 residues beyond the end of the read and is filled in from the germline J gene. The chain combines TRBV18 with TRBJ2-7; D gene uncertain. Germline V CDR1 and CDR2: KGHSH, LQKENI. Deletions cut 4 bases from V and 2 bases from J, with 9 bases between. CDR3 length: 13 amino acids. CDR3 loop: CASSRSQAYEQYF. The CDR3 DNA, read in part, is TGTGCCAGCTCACGATCTCAGGCCTACGAG.

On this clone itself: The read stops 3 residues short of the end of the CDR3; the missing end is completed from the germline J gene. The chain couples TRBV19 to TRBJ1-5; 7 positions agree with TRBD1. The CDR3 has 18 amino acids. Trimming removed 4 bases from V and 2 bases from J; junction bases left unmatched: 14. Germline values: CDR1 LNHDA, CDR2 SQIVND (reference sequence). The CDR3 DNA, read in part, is TGTGCCAGTAGTACCCGACAGGGAAGGTCAGTGGGCAATCAGCCC. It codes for CASSTRQGRSVGNQP. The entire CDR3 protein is CASSTRQGRSVGNQPQHF.